The 10 T cell receptor beta chains presented below share a single source sample, sequenced in a study of CD8 T cells in Susac syndrome. Random hexamers served to reverse transcribe about 0.5 to 1 ug RNA. TCRdb re-analysed the immunoSEQ multiplex PCR reads in MiXCR, keeping a single row per CDR3 protein. This repertoire shows about 200,000 distinct CDR3 sequences, 90% to 95% found once; its top ten account for less than 0.11%. Specimen: CD4+ T cells from PBMCs. The receptors were gathered from a human donor in good health.

The rearrangement links TRBV27 to TRBJ1-6; 8 bases match TRBD1. The CDR3 is 15 residues long. The germline gives CDR1 MNHEY, CDR2 SMNVEV (reference sequence). V trimming: 4 bases; J trimming: 5 bases; junction bases outside the gene matches: 4. The CDR3 coding sequence is TGTGCCAGCAGTTCCGACAGGGGTAATAATTCACCCCTCCACTTT. Its protein is CASSSDRGNNSPLHF.

This chain connects TRBV29-1 to TRBJ1-1; a weak D match, TRBD1 (5 bases). This CDR3 contains 11 residues. The V and J ends lost 7 bases and 8 bases respectively, with 14 bases between them. The V gene's germline CDR1 is SQVTM and CDR2 ANQGSEA. The CDR3 here is CSAEAGVEAFF. The CDR3 nucleotides read TGCAGCGCCGAGGCGGGGGTGGAAGCTTTCTTT.

V usage is TRBV29-1 and J usage is TRBJ2-5; 11 bases fit TRBD2. The CDR3 has 14 residues. Germline V lookup: CDR1 SQVTM, CDR2 ANQGSEA. The J segment lost 2 bases and the V segment lost 8 bases, leaving 7 bases of the junction unmatched. The CDR3 sequence: CSLGTSGTQETQYF. The CDR3 bases are TGCAGCCTGGGGACTAGCGGTACTCAAGAGACCCAGTACTTC.

The chain carries TRBV28 and TRBJ2-5; 11 nucleotides line up with TRBD2. The V and J ends lost 6 bases and 1 base, in that order; junction bases with no gene match: 4. The length of the CDR3 is 15 residues. Germline-derived CDR1 and CDR2 are MDHEN and SYDVKM. The CDR3 nucleotides read TGTGCCAGCAGCGTGACTAGCGGGATCCAAGAGACCCAGTACTTC. Protein product: CASSVTSGIQETQYF.

The chain uses TRBV10-2 and TRBJ2-3, with D perhaps TRBD1 (5 bases). Germline loops: CDR1 WSHSY, CDR2 SAAADI. Trimming cost V 11 bases and J 1 base, with 7 bases left between them. The CDR3 has 11 amino acids. The CDR3 DNA sequence: TGCGCCGTACAGGGCACAGATACGCAGTATTTT. This codes for CAVQGTDTQYF.

The V call is TRBV29-1, the J call TRBJ2-3; TRBD1 matches 9 bases. J lost 4 bases, V lost 7 bases, and 9 bases had no gene match. The CDR3 is made up of 14 amino acids. CDR1 and CDR2 (germline): SQVTM, ANQGSEA. Here the CDR3 reads CSASQGAPADTQYF. The CDR3 DNA is TGCAGCGCATCACAGGGGGCGCCGGCAGATACGCAGTATTTT.

This clonotype appeared once. V is TRBV24-1 and J is TRBJ2-5; a possible D gene is TRBD1 (6 bases). V shed 5 bases and J shed 9 bases, with 15 bases lying between them. Looked up from germline, CDR1 is KGHDR and CDR2 is SFDVKD. The CDR3 is 13 residues long. CDR3 coding DNA: TGTGCCACCAGTGCGGCAGGGGATAGGGCCCAGTACTTC. Translated, it gives CATSAAGDRAQYF.

The J gene is TRBJ1-5, the V gene TRBV12-3 or TRBV12-4, with a tentative D call TRBD1 (6 bases). Trimming shortened V by 6 bases and J by 1 base, and 10 bases separated the two germline ends. The CDR3 runs 14 residues. The CDR3 DNA sequence: TGTGCCAGCAGGTGGGGGGCCAGCAATCAGCCCCAGCATTTT. The encoded protein is CASRWGASNQPQHF.

This clonotype was observed a single time. V usage is TRBV24-1 and J usage is TRBJ1-5; D remains ambiguous. Germline values: CDR1 KGHDR, CDR2 SFDVKD. The CDR3 has 11 residues. V lost 0 bases and J 8 bases, leaving 1 base between the germline ends. CDR3: CATSDLEPQHF. The CDR3 DNA follows: TGTGCCACCAGTGATTTGGAGCCCCAGCATTTT.

The V and J genes are TRBV29-1 and TRBJ2-7; 8 nucleotides line up with TRBD2. V was pared by 4 bases and J by 7 bases, with 9 bases of the junction left unmatched. CDR1 SQVTM and CDR2 ANQGSEA come from the germline V gene. This CDR3 is built from 13 residues. CDR3 protein: CSVVASGSREQYV. DNA of the CDR3: TGCAGCGTTGTCGCTAGCGGGTCGAGGGAGCAGTACGTC.